This T cell receptor (beta chain) is drawn from a study of circulating and synovial CD4+ cells in juvenile arthritis. Profiling relied on immunoSEQ multiplex PCR, and the TCRdb table lists in-frame clones only, not all of them. The table includes tens of thousands of clones, roughly 96% detected once. Study-wide findings and caveats: Compared with bulk blood, circulating pathogenic-like lymphocytes shared substantially more CDR3 sequences with synovial T cells. These repertoires were less diverse than bulk blood CD4 repertoires.

This CDR3 region has 13 residues. V lost 3 bases to trimming and J lost 3 bases, with 9 bases between them. The germline V gene encodes CDR1 MDHEN and CDR2 SYDVKM. A note on this clone: The antigen remains unidentified.

Sequencing was carried out using CD4+ T cells from blood. The genes are TRBV28 and TRBJ2-7, with D tentatively TRBD1 (6 bases). The source is a human donor with juvenile idiopathic arthritis. The CDR3 reads CASSLQGIYEQYF. CDR3 coding DNA: TGTGCCAGCAGTTTGCAGGGGATCTACGAGCAGTACTTC.